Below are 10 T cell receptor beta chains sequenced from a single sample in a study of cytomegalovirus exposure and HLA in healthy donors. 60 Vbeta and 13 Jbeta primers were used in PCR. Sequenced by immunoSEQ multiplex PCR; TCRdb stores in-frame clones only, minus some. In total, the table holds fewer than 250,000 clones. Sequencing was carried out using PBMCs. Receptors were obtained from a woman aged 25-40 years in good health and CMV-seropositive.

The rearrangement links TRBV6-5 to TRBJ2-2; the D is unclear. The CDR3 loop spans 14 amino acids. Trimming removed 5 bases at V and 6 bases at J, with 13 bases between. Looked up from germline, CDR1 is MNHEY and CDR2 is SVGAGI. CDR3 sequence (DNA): TGTGCCAGCAGTGATACTTCCATGGCCGGGGAGCTGTTTTTT. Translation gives CASSDTSMAGELFF.

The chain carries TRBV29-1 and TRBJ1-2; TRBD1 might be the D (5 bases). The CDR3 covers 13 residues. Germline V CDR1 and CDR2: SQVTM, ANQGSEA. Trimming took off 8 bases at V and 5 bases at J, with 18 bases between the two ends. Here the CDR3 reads CSHRDWEGYGYTF. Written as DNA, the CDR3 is TGCAGCCACCGGGACTGGGAGGGATATGGCTACACCTTC.

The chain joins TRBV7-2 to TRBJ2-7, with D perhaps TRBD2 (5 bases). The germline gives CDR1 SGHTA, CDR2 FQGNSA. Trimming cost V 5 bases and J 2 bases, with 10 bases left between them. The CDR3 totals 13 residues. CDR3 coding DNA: TGTGCCAGCAGCCCCGGGAACACCTACGAGCAGTACTTC. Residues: CASSPGNTYEQYF.

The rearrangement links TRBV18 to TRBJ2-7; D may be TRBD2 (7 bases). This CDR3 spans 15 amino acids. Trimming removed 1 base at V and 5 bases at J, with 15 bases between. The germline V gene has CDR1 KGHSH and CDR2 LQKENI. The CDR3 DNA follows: TGTGCCAGCTCACCACAGGGAGGGGGGTCCGACGAGCAGTACTTC. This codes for CASSPQGGGSDEQYF.

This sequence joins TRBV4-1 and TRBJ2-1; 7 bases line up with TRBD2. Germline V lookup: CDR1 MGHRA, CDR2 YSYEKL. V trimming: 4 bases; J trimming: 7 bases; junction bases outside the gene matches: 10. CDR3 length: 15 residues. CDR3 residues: CASSPWPSGVNEQFF. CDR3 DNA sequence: TGCGCCAGCAGCCCGTGGCCTAGCGGTGTTAATGAGCAGTTCTTC.

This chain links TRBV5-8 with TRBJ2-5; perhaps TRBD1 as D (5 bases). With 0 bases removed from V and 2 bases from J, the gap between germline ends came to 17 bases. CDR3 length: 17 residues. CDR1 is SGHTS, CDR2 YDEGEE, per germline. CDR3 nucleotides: TGTGCCAGCAGCTTGGCCCGTGACAGTCGCCGGCAAGAGACCCAGTACTTC. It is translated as CASSLARDSRRQETQYF.

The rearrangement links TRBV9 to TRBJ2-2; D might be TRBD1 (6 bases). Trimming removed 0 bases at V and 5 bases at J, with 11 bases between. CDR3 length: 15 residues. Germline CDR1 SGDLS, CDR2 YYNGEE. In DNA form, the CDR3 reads TGTGCCAGCAGCGTAGCTCCGAGGGGGACCGGGGAGCTGTTTTTT. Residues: CASSVAPRGTGELFF.

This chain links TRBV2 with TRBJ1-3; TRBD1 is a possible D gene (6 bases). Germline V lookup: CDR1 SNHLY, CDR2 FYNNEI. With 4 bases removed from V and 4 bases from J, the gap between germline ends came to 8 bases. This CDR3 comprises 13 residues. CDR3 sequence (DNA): TGTGCCAGCAGTGGGACAGCCGGAAACACCATATATTTT. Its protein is CASSGTAGNTIYF.

The chain's CDR3 is CASSSTGSGYTF. The CDR3 nucleotides read TGTGCCAGCAGTTCCACAGGGAGTGGCTACACCTTC. This chain joins TRBV27 and TRBJ1-2; D is perhaps TRBD1 (6 bases). Looked up from germline, CDR1 is MNHEY and CDR2 is SMNVEV (reference sequence). The V gene lost 4 bases and the J gene lost 7 bases, with 10 bases spanning the gap. The CDR3 covers 12 residues.

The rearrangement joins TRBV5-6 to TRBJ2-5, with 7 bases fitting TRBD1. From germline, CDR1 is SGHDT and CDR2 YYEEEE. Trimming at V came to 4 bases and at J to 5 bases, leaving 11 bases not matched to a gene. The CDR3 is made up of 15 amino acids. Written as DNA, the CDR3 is TGTGCCAGCAGCATGGCAAAGGGGGCAGGGGAGACCCAGTACTTC. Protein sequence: CASSMAKGAGETQYF.